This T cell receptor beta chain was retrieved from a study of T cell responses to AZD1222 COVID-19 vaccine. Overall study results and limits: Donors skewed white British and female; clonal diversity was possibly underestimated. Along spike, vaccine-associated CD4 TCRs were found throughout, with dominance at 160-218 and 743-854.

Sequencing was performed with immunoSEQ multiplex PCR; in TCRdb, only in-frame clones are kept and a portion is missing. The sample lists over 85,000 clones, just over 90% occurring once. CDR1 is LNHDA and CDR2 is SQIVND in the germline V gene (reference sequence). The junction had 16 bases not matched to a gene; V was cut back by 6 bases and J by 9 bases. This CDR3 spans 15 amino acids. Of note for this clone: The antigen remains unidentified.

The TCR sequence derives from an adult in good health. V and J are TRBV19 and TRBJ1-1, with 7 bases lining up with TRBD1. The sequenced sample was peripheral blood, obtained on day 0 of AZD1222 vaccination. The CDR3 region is CASSRRGQHRDKAFF. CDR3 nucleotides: TGTGCCAGTAGCCGGAGGGGACAGCACCGGGACAAAGCTTTCTTT.